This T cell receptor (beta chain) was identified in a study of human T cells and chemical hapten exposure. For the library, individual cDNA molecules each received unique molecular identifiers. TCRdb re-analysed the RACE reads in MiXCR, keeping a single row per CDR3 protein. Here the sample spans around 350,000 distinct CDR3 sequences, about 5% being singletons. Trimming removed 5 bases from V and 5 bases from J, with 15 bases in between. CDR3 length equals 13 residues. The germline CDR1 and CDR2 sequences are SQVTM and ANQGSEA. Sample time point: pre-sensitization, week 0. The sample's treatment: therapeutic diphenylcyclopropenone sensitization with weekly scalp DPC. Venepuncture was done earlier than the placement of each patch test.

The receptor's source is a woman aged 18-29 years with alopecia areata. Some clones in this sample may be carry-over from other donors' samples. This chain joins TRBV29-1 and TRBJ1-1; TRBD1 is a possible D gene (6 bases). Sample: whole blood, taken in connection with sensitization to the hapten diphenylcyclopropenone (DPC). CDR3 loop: CSVSGVRVTEAFF. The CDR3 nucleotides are TGCAGCGTTTCAGGGGTGAGAGTAACTGAAGCTTTCTTT.